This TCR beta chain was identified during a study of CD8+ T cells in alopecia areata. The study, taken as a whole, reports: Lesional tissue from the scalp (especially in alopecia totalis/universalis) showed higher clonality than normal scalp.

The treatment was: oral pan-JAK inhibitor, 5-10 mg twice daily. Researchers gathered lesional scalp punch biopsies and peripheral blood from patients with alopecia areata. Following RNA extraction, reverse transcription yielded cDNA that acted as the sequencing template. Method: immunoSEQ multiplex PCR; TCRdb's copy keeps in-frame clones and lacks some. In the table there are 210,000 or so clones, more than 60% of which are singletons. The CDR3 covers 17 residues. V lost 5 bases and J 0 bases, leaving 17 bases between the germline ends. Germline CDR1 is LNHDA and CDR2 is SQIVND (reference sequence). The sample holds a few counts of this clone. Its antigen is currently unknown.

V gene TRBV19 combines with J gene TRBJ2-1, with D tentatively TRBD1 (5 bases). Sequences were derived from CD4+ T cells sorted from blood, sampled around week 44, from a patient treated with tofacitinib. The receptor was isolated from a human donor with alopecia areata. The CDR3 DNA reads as TGTGCCAGTAGTCTCTTCCACAGGTCGAGCTCCTACAATGAGCAGTTCTTC. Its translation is CASSLFHRSSSYNEQFF.